The 9 T cell receptor beta chains below were found in one sample sequenced in a study of Graves' ophthalmopathy and Graves' hyperthyroidism. Amplification targeted the TCR beta CDR3 regions, with RNA transcripts as the source material. HTBI-primed RT-PCR formed the first round, and a multiplex PCR formed the second. In TCRdb, the multiplex PCR reads were re-called with MiXCR into one record per CDR3 protein. The data contain about 740,000 distinct CDR3 sequences, 35% to 50% of them singletons. Sequencing was done on a sample of peripheral blood. All receptors come from an adult man with Graves' ophthalmopathy.

A word on this clonotype: Being one base from a much bigger clone, this may be a read error. This chain links TRBV7-8 with TRBJ1-1, with TRBD1 as a possible D gene (6 bases). The germline gives CDR1 SGHVS, CDR2 FQNEAQ. V was pared by 3 bases and J by 4 bases, with 9 bases between. CDR3 length equals 13 residues. CDR3 coding DNA: TGTGCCAGCAGCTTTAAACAGGGCACTGAAGCTTTCTTT. It codes for CASSFKQGTEAFF. Complete variable domain (other parts from reference TRBV7-8 and TRBJ1-1): GAGVSQSPRYKVAKRGQDVALRCDPISGHVSLFWYQQALGQGPEFLTYFQNEAQLDKSGLPSDRFFAERPEGSVSTLKIQRTQQEDSAVYLCASSFKQGTEAFFGQGTRLTVV.

For this clonotype: The missing conserved phenylalanine or tryptophan at the end of this CDR3 makes a read error likely. This chain joins TRBV7-9 and TRBJ1-6; unclear D gene. Germline loops: CDR1 SEHNR, CDR2 FQNEAQ (reference sequence). The CDR3 totals 16 residues. The V and J ends lost 4 bases and 8 bases respectively, with 18 bases between them. The CDR3 loop is CASSSNRHLGYSPLHL. The CDR3 DNA sequence: TGTGCCAGCAGCTCAAATCGGCATCTTGGTTATTCACCCCTCCACCTT.

The V gene is TRBV7-9, the J gene TRBJ2-7; 11 bases agree with TRBD2. Germline-derived CDR1 and CDR2 are SEHNR and FQNEAQ (reference sequence). J was trimmed by 2 bases and V by 9 bases; bases with no gene match: 12. The CDR3 spans 16 residues. CDR3 sequence: CASSKRGTSGPYEQYF. CDR3 coding DNA: TGTGCCAGTAGTAAGCGAGGGACTAGCGGCCCCTACGAGCAGTACTTC.

DNA of the CDR3: TGTGCCAGTAGAAATGAGAGGGCCTCCTACGAGCAGTACTTC. Translating gives CASRNERASYEQYF. The chain recombines TRBV19 with TRBJ2-7; D possibly corresponds to TRBD2 (5 bases). The CDR3 spans 14 residues. CDR1 and CDR2 from the germline V gene are LNHDA and SQIVND (reference sequence). Trimming stripped 6 bases from V and 0 bases from J, with 12 bases between.

J is TRBJ2-7 and V is TRBV12-3 or TRBV12-4, with 7 bases that match TRBD1. With V trimmed by 5 bases and J by 2 bases, 6 bases remained unmatched. The CDR3 sequence is 14 residues long. CDR3 sequence (DNA): TGTGCCAGCAGTGACTCCGGGACAGCCTACGAGCAGTACGTC. This gives the protein CASSDSGTAYEQYV.

The chain uses TRBV7-9 and TRBJ1-2, with D uncertain. The CDR3 runs to 12 residues. From germline, CDR1 is SEHNR and CDR2 FQNEAQ (reference sequence). Trimming cost V 5 bases and J 5 bases, with 9 bases left between them. The CDR3 bases are TGTGCCAGCAGCCACCAGACTTATGGCTACACCTTC. It codes for CASSHQTYGYTF.

This clonotype was recorded a few times. This rearrangement joins TRBV20-1 to TRBJ2-7; the D call may be TRBD1 or TRBD2 (5 bases each). V was clipped by 5 bases and J by 5 bases, with 19 bases between them. In germline, CDR1 is DFQATT, CDR2 SNEGSKA (reference sequence). The CDR3 spans 14 residues. The CDR3 sequence: CSALPPAGDDEQYF. The CDR3 bases are TGCAGTGCTCTACCCCCGGCCGGGGACGACGAGCAGTACTTC.

The table lists this clonotype with many counts. This chain joins TRBV2 and TRBJ2-7, with a possible D match to TRBD2 (5 bases). Looked up from germline, CDR1 is SNHLY and CDR2 is FYNNEI. The V end lost 4 bases, the J end lost 0 bases, and 7 bases lay between the germline ends. The CDR3 sequence is 13 residues long. CDR3 residues: CASSGAGSYEQYF. The CDR3 region has the DNA TGTGCCAGCAGTGGGGCGGGCTCCTACGAGCAGTACTTC.

The CDR3 nucleotides read TGTGCCACCAGCAGTGAAGCCGCAGGGGGTTATGGCTACACCTTC. This gives the protein CATSSEAAGGYGYTF. The V gene is TRBV15, the J gene TRBJ1-2; TRBD1 matches 7 bases. Trimming cost V 3 bases and J 5 bases; bases outside gene matches: 9. The CDR3 totals 15 residues. Germline V gene sequence: CDR1 LNHNV, CDR2 YYDKDF (reference sequence).